This T cell receptor (beta chain) was observed in a study of OX40 agonist ivuxolimab in advanced cancers. Study information: Ivuxolimab, which patients received intravenously every 2 weeks, was dosed at 0.01 to 10 mg/kg. Treatment received earlier with anti-PD-1, anti-PD-L1 or anti-CTLA-4 agents was allowed, and over 35% had some.

Sequencing was performed with immunoSEQ multiplex PCR; in TCRdb, only in-frame clones are kept and a portion is missing. Of around 34,000 clones listed, roughly 85% are singletons. As concerns this clone: Its antigen is currently unknown.

The V end lost 0 bases, the J end lost 1 base, and 13 bases lay between the germline ends. The CDR3 totals 16 residues. Per the germline V gene, CDR1 is SGDLS and CDR2 is YYNGEE. The study, taken as a whole, reports: Antigen specificity of clonally expanded peripheral T cells was not established. The CD4+ and CD8+ T cells in the blood had expanded clonally by week 6 at 0.1 to 3.0 mg/kg.

This chain joins TRBV9 and TRBJ1-1; D call uncertain. This receptor was taken from an adult with an advanced solid tumor such as melanoma, head and neck, liver or kidney cancer. Source: CD4+ or CD8+ T cells sorted from blood, taken in a trial of the OX40 agonist ivuxolimab. The DNA of the CDR3 is TGTGCCAGCAGCGTAGAAGGAAGGGCCGAGAACACTGAAGCTTTCTTT. Translated, it gives CASSVEGRAENTEAFF.